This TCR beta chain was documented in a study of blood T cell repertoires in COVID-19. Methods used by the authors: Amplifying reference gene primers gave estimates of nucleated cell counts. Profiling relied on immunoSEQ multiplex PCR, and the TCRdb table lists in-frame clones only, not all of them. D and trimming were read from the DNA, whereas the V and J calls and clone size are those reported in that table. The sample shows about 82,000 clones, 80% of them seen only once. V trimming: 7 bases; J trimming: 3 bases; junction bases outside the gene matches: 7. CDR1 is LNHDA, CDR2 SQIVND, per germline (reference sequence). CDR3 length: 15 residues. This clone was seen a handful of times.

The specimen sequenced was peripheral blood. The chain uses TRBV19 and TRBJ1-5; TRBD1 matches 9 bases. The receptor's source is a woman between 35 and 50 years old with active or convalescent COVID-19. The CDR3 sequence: CASKRDRVDNQPQHF. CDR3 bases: TGTGCCAGTAAAAGGGACAGGGTGGACAATCAGCCCCAGCATTTT.